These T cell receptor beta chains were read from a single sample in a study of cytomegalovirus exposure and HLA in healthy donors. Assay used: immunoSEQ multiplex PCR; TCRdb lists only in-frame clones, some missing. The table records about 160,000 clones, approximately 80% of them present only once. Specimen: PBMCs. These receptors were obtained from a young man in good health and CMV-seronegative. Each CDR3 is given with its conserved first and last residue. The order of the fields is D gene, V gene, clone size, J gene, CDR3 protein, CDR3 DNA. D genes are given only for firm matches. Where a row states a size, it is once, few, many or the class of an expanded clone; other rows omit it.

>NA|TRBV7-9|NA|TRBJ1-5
CASALTGPQYQPQHF
TGTGCCAGCGCACTAACAGGGCCCCAATATCAGCCCCAGCATTTT
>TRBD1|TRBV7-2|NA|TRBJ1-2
CASSLGRGQVHYYGYTF
TGTGCCAGCAGCTTAGGGCGGGGACAGGTACATTACTATGGCTACACCTTC
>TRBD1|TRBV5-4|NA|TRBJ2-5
CASSLEGRQGLKTQYF
TGTGCCAGCAGCTTGGAGGGAAGACAGGGGTTGAAGACCCAGTACTTC
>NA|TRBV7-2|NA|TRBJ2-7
CASSLDRGAREQYF
TGTGCCAGCAGCTTAGATCGGGGGGCGAGGGAGCAGTACTTC
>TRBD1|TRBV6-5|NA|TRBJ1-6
CASRRRDRGGPLHF
TGTGCCAGCCGACGCCGGGACAGGGGGGGGCCCCTCCACTTT
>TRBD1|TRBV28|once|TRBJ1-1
CASSLEGQSYTEAFF
TGTGCCAGCAGTTTAGAGGGACAGTCGTACACTGAAGCTTTCTTT
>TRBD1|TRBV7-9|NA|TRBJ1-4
CSSRLTGVATNEKLFF
TGTTCCAGCAGGTTGACAGGGGTTGCGACTAATGAAAAACTGTTTTTT
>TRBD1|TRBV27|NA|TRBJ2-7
CASSLRQGQRYEQYF
TGTGCCAGCAGCCTACGACAGGGGCAACGCTACGAGCAGTACTTC
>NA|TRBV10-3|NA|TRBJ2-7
CAISPVVGGGSEQYF
TGTGCCATCAGTCCTGTGGTGGGAGGAGGAAGCGAGCAGTACTTC
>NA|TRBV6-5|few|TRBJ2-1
CASSYEGRTYNEQFF
TGTGCCAGCAGTTACGAGGGGAGGACCTACAATGAGCAGTTCTTC
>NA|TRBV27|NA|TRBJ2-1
CASSQQEHEQFF
TGTGCCAGCAGTCAACAGGAACACGAGCAGTTCTTC
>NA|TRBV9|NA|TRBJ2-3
CASSVVGAATDTQYF
TGTGCCAGCAGCGTAGTAGGAGCGGCCACAGATACGCAGTATTTT
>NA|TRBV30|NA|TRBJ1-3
CAWSLAGAYTIYF
TGTGCCTGGAGTTTAGCAGGGGCCTACACCATATATTTT
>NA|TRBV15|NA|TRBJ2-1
CATSRVRGSYNEQFF
TGTGCCACCAGCAGAGTAAGGGGGAGTTACAATGAGCAGTTCTTC
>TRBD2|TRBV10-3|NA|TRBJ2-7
CAISPQREHYEQYF
TGTGCCATCAGTCCGCAGCGGGAGCACTACGAGCAGTACTTC
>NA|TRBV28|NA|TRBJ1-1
CASRGGREGTEAFF
TGTGCCAGCAGAGGAGGCCGGGAGGGCACTGAAGCTTTCTTT